The 5 T cell receptor beta chains below were found in one sample sequenced in a study of cytomegalovirus exposure and HLA in healthy donors. PCR amplification relied on 60 Vbeta primers (plus 13 Jbeta primers). Sequencing was performed with immunoSEQ multiplex PCR; in TCRdb, only in-frame clones are kept and a portion is missing. The sample has about 160,000 clones, roughly 77% seen once. Specimen: PBMCs. The receptors originated from a human donor in good health.

This chain uses TRBV7-2 with TRBJ2-4; D not resolved. With 3 bases removed from V and 0 bases from J, the gap between germline ends came to 6 bases. The CDR3 is 14 residues long. From germline, CDR1 is SGHTA and CDR2 FQGNSA. CDR3 DNA: TGTGCCAGCAGCTTGAGCCAAGCCAAAAACATTCAGTACTTC. This encodes CASSLSQAKNIQYF.

The CDR3 reads CASSLGRVMYGYTF. CDR3 nucleotides: TGTGCCAGCAGCTTAGGCAGGGTGATGTATGGCTACACCTTC. This chain connects TRBV7-2 to TRBJ1-2; D possibly corresponds to TRBD1 (5 bases). Per germline, CDR1 SGHTA and CDR2 FQGNSA. Between the trimmed V and J ends, which lost 1 base and 5 bases, there was a span of 11 bases. The length of the CDR3 is 14 residues.

This clone was seen only a few times. The V call is TRBV19, the J call TRBJ2-7; 7 positions agree with TRBD1. The J segment lost 1 base and the V segment lost 5 bases, leaving 5 bases of the junction unmatched. The CDR3 has 14 residues. Germline V gene data show CDR1 as LNHDA and CDR2 as SQIVND (reference sequence). In nucleotides, the CDR3 is TGTGCCAGTAGTCCGGGACAGCAGTCCTACGAGCAGTACTTC. Translating it yields CASSPGQQSYEQYF.

This clone was detected only a few times. The chain carries TRBV4-1 and TRBJ1-1, with D possibly TRBD1 on 6 matching bases. Trimming removed 0 bases at V and 2 bases at J, with 13 bases between. This CDR3 region has 16 residues. CDR1 MGHRA and CDR2 YSYEKL come from the germline V gene. CDR3 residues: CASSQDRPRGNTEAFF. In DNA, the CDR3 is TGCGCCAGCAGCCAAGATCGGCCCAGGGGCAACACTGAAGCTTTCTTT.

This chain's CDR3 is CASSPGTSGEADTQYF. CDR3 coding DNA: TGTGCCAGCAGCCCCGGGACTAGCGGGGAAGCAGATACGCAGTATTTT. This chain connects TRBV7-2 to TRBJ2-3; 13 bases fit TRBD2. The V and J ends lost 5 bases and 4 bases, in that order; junction bases with no gene match: 6. The CDR3 is 16 residues long. Germline values: CDR1 SGHTA, CDR2 FQGNSA. The whole variable domain, filled in from reference TRBV7-2 and TRBJ2-3, reads GAGVSQSPSNKVTEKGKDVELRCDPISGHTALYWYRQSLGQGLEFLIYFQGNSAPDKSGLPSDRFSAERTGGSVSTLTIQRTQQEDSAVYLCASSPGTSGEADTQYFGPGTRLTVL.